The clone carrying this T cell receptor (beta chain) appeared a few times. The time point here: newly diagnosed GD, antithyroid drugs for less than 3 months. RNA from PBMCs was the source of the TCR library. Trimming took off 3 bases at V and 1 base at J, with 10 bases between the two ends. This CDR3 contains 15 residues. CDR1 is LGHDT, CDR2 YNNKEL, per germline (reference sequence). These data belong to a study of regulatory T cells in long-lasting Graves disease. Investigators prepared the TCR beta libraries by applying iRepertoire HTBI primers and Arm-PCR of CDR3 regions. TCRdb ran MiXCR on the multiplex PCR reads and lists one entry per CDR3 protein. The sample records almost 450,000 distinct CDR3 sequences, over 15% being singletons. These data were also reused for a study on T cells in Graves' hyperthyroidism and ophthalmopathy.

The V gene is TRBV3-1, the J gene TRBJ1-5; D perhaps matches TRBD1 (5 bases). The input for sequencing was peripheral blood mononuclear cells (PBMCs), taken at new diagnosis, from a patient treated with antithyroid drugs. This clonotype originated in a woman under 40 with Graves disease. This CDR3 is CASSQGQGSNQPQHF. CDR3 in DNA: TGTGCCAGCAGCCAGGGGCAGGGAAGCAATCAGCCCCAGCATTTT.